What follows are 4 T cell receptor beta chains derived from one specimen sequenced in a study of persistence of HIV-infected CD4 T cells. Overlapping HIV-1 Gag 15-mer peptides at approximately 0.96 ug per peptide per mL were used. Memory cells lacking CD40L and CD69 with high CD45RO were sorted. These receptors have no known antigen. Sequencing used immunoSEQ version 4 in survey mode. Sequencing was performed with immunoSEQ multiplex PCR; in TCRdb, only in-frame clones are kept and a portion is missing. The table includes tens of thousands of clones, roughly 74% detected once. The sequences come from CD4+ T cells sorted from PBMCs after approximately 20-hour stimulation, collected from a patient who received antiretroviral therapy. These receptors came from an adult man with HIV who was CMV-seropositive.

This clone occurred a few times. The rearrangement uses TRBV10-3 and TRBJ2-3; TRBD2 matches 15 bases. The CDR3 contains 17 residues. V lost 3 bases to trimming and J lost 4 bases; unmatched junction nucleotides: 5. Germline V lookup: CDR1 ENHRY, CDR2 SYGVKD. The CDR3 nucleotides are TGTGCCATCAGTGACTCCGGGACTAGCGGGAGGTCAGATACGCAGTATTTT. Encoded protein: CAISDSGTSGRSDTQYF.

The CDR3 DNA reads TGTGCCAGCAGCCGGCAAGCAACAGGGCCCGGGGAGCTGTTTTTT. Its translation is CASSRQATGPGELFF. The rearrangement links TRBV7-9 to TRBJ2-2; a possible D gene is TRBD1 (6 bases). This CDR3 region has 15 residues. Germline V gives CDR1 SEHNR, CDR2 FQNEAQ (reference sequence). V lost 5 bases to trimming and J lost 6 bases, with 16 bases between them.

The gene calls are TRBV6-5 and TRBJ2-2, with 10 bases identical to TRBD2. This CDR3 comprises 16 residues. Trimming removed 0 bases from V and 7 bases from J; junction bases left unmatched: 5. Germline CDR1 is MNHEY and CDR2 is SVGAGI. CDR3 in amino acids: CASSYSLAGAHGELFF. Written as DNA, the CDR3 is TGTGCCAGCAGTTACTCCCTAGCGGGAGCCCACGGGGAGCTGTTTTTT.

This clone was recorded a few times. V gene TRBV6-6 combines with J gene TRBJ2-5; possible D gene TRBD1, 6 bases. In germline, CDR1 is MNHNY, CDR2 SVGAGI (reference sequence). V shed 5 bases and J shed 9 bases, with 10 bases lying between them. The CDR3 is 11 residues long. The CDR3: CASSGAGAQYF. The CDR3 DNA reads TGTGCCAGCAGTGGGGCAGGGGCCCAGTACTTC.